The T cell receptor (beta chain) under discussion was sequenced for a study of cytotoxic CD8 clonotypes in ibrutinib-treated CLL. Study details: Across the patients, approximately 10 were relapsed/refractory, about 15 treatment-naive and roughly 18 IGHV unmutated. Study-level findings and limits: Higher clonality was seen at ibrutinib response and a return toward baseline at progression. Contraction or stability on treatment characterized the public clonotypes, which were uncommon. In comparison with age-matched healthy donors, baseline clonality was higher and tracked circulating CD8+ T-cell counts.

Here immunoSEQ multiplex PCR was the method, and the copy in TCRdb shows in-frame clones only, minus some. The sample carries more than 110,000 clones, approximately 90% recorded once. This clone was found once. Its antigen is as yet unknown. Trimming stripped 6 bases from V and 1 base from J, with 9 bases between. Germline values: CDR1 KGHSH, CDR2 LQKENI. This CDR3 is built from 13 residues. The sequences come from PBMCs, collected after 12 months of ibrutinib treatment. The rearrangement links TRBV18 to TRBJ1-1; D unclear. The receptor was isolated from a human donor with chronic lymphocytic leukemia. CDR3 in amino acids: CASSPEQNTEAFF. For the CDR3, the DNA is TGTGCCAGCTCCCCAGAACAGAACACTGAAGCTTTCTTT.